The rows below give T cell receptor beta chains drawn from one sample of a study of CXCR3-negative and CXCR3-positive naive CD8 T cells. TCRdb reworked the 5' RACE reads into one entry per CDR3 protein, no DNA. The table for this sample gives approximately 100,000 distinct CDR3 sequences. The sequencing input was naive CXCR3- CD8+ T cells from blood. The receptors stem from a human donor in good health. Some clones in this sample may be carry-over from other donors' samples. Both conserved end residues are part of each CDR3. Fields, in order: J gene, V gene, CDR3 protein.

TRBJ2-7	TRBV20-1	CSARPAGSYEQYF
TRBJ2-7	TRBV15	CATSPSGTAYEQYF
TRBJ2-1	TRBV7-9	CASSSGLAGVSWGEQFF
TRBJ1-1	TRBV12-3/TRBV12-4	CASSFKEHLNTEAFF
TRBJ2-1	TRBV29-1	CSVLGYSYNEQFF
TRBJ1-2	TRBV29-1	CSAPGGDGYTF
TRBJ1-2	TRBV27	CASSLSGWVYGYTF
TRBJ2-1	TRBV28	CASSFPGGNEQFF
TRBJ2-1	TRBV19	CASSFAGDEQFF
TRBJ2-1	TRBV6-2/TRBV6-3	CASGLAGLSDEQFF
TRBJ2-7	TRBV7-2	CASSHLAGGSYEQYF
TRBJ2-5	TRBV4-1	CASSQEGGLAWETQYF
TRBJ2-1	TRBV28	CASSTSGDYNEQFF
TRBJ2-7	TRBV29-1	CSGVGATYEQYF
TRBJ2-3	TRBV6-2/TRBV6-3	CASSPLGLAGGTDTQYF
TRBJ2-1	TRBV27	CASRGGRTRFDEQFF
TRBJ2-3	TRBV28	CASKSGTSGPWDTQYF
TRBJ2-1	TRBV29-1	CSVEQGEGNEQFF
TRBJ2-1	TRBV12-3/TRBV12-4	CASSLSGENEQFF
TRBJ2-1	TRBV29-1	CSVEDWRGADNEQFF
TRBJ2-1	TRBV7-2	CASSLGWASGSSYNEQFF
TRBJ2-1	TRBV20-1	CSAPPLLAGNNEQFF
TRBJ2-3	TRBV5-6	CASSRTGDTQYF
TRBJ2-1	TRBV21-1	CASSLGKIPYNEQFF
TRBJ2-7	TRBV29-1	CSVEGTSGTPYEQYF
TRBJ2-1	TRBV7-2	CASSLSTPWGDVDNEQFF
TRBJ2-1	TRBV3-1	CASSPIGAPQFF
TRBJ2-7	TRBV28	CASRPGGSYEQYF
TRBJ1-1	TRBV12-3/TRBV12-4	CASSADRGGRNTEAFF
TRBJ2-1	TRBV28	CASTLGYGYNEQFF
TRBJ2-5	TRBV7-9	CASSLARSGRGEETQYF
TRBJ2-1	TRBV7-8	CASSPILVHNEQFF
TRBJ2-3	TRBV7-9	CASSLFSDTQYF
TRBJ2-1	TRBV20-1	CSARLAGMNEQFF
TRBJ2-7	TRBV12-3/TRBV12-4	CASREYREGEQYF
TRBJ1-2	TRBV7-9	CASSPAAPGVLYGYTF
TRBJ2-7	TRBV20-1	CSARDFSGTSYEQYF
TRBJ2-7	TRBV5-5	CASSRGPWEQYF
TRBJ2-1	TRBV6-4	CASSEKAENNEQFF
TRBJ2-1	TRBV11-2	CASSFGRGLYNEQFF
TRBJ1-1	TRBV12-3/TRBV12-4	CASSFLDTEAFF
TRBJ2-7	TRBV28	CASSLGFEQYF
TRBJ2-7	TRBV7-7	CASSLAGGSNEQYF
TRBJ2-1	TRBV20-1	CSAAEGGREQYNEQFF
TRBJ1-1	TRBV11-2	CASSLTGASLNTEAFF
TRBJ2-7	TRBV27	CASSLSPGTDSYEQYF
TRBJ1-1	TRBV6-2/TRBV6-3	CASSGDGTEAFF
TRBJ2-5	TRBV29-1	CSVFYHLGLETQYF
TRBJ2-7	TRBV6-6	CASRAPLAGGNEQYF
TRBJ2-7	TRBV28	CASSLGIVYEQYF
TRBJ2-2	TRBV29-1	CSVQAVNTGELFF
TRBJ2-7	TRBV20-1	CSARDRDVTYEQYF
TRBJ1-1	TRBV4-3	CASSQDRAGYSEAFF
TRBJ1-3	TRBV29-1	CSVHDRGLGNTIYF
TRBJ2-5	TRBV3-1	CATDIGRGAFVTQYF
TRBJ2-5	TRBV7-2	CASSPPLETQYF
TRBJ2-7	TRBV28	CASSLADRGTPSYEQYF
TRBJ1-1	TRBV11-3	CASSLDRLSEAFF
TRBJ2-7	TRBV3-1	CASSQDWTDGELEQYF
TRBJ2-7	TRBV20-1	CSARFAYEQYF